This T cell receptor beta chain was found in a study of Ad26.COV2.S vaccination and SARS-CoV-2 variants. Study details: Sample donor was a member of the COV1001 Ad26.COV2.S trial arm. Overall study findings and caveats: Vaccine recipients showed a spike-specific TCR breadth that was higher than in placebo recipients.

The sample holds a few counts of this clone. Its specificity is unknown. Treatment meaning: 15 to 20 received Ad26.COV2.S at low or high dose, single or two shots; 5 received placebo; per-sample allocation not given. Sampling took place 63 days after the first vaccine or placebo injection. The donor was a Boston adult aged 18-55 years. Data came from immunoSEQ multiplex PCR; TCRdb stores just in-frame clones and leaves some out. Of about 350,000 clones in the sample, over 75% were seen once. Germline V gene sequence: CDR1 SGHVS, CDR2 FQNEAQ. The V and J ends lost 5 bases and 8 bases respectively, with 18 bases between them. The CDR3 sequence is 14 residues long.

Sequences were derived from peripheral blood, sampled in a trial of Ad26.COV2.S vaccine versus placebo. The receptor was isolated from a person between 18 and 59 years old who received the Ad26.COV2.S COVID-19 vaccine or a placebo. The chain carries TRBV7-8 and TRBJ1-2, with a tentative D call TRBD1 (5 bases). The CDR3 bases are TGTGCCAGCAGCCCTTTACGAGGGGAAGGAGGCTACACCTTC. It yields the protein CASSPLRGEGGYTF.